Below are 31 T cell receptor beta chains sequenced from a single sample in a study of CXCR3-negative and CXCR3-positive naive CD8 T cells. The libraries of TRB cDNA were prepared using 5' RACE with UMI labels. One entry per CDR3 protein, without DNA, is what TCRdb gives after re-calling the 5' RACE reads. The table lists 45,000 to 65,000 distinct CDR3 sequences. Sequenced sample: naive CXCR3- CD8+ T cells from blood. Described subset: CD45RO-CCR7+CD27+CD95- naive CD8+ T cells lacking CXCR3 (TNR3-). These receptors were collected from a human donor in good health. Some clones in this sample may be carry-over from other donors' samples.

The chain recombines TRBV7-3 with TRBJ2-1; the D call from TCRdb, TRBD2, cannot be confirmed without DNA. Germline V gene sequence: CDR1 SGHTA, CDR2 FQGTGA. This CDR3 comprises 15 residues. CDR3 in amino acids: CASSSGLGDNNEQFF.

The chain employs TRBV28 and TRBJ2-1; TCRdb's D gene call, TRBD2, goes unchecked for lack of DNA. The CDR3 totals 17 residues. Germline values: CDR1 MDHEN, CDR2 SYDVKM. CDR3 sequence: CASSLDYAGVGDNEQFF.

This chain joins TRBV21-1 and TRBJ1-1. TRBV21-1 is listed as a pseudogene. This CDR3 has 15 amino acids. CDR3 protein: CASRGTGFVDTEAFF.

The chain joins TRBV6-4 to TRBJ2-4. Germline CDR1 MRHNA, CDR2 SNTAGT. The CDR3 totals 13 residues. The CDR3 here is CASSDSGSGIQYF.

The V gene is TRBV5-1, the J gene TRBJ2-2. The CDR3 spans 14 residues. Germline lookup yields CDR1 SGHRS and CDR2 YFSETQ. The CDR3 loop reads CASSPSDILGELFF.

The chain couples TRBV29-1 to TRBJ2-3. The CDR3 sequence is 14 residues long. Germline V gene data show CDR1 as SQVTM and CDR2 as ANQGSEA. CDR3 in amino acids: CSANEYLSTDTQYF.

This chain uses TRBV20-1 with TRBJ2-1; TCRdb returns TRBD1, unconfirmable since there is no DNA. CDR1 is DFQATT and CDR2 is SNEGSKA in the germline V gene (reference sequence). This CDR3 spans 14 amino acids. CDR3 sequence reads: CSPLGGGSYNEQFF.

This chain connects TRBV27 to TRBJ2-1; the D call of TRBD2 rests on TCRdb alone, since no DNA is present to check it. The CDR3 contains 16 residues. The V gene's germline CDR1 is MNHEY and CDR2 SMNVEV (reference sequence). CDR3: CASSLLAGQHYNEQFF.

The J gene is TRBJ2-3, the V gene TRBV5-4; the TCRdb call, TRBD2, lacks DNA for checking. The CDR3 runs to 16 residues. Germline V lookup: CDR1 SGHNT, CDR2 YYREEE (reference sequence). The CDR3 spells CASSEGRAEVGDTQYF.

The rearrangement links TRBV1 to TRBJ1-3; with no DNA, the TCRdb D assignment of TRBD1 cannot be verified. TRBV1 is given as a pseudogene. The CDR3 runs to 21 residues. CDR3 sequence reads: CTSSQHLPAFGTVSSGNTIYF.

The chain uses TRBV4-1 and TRBJ1-5. Germline V gene sequence: CDR1 MGHRA, CDR2 YSYEKL. This CDR3 contains 12 residues. CDR3 amino acids: CASSQDNQPQHF.

The rearrangement links TRBV29-1 to TRBJ2-1; there is no DNA to check the TCRdb D call of TRBD1. The germline V gene encodes CDR1 SQVTM and CDR2 ANQGSEA. The CDR3 is made up of 13 amino acids. The CDR3 spells CSVETTGDNEQFF.

V is TRBV5-6 and J is TRBJ1-1; TCRdb's assignment of TRBD1 cannot be checked, as there is no DNA. This CDR3 comprises 14 residues. Germline loops: CDR1 SGHDT, CDR2 YYEEEE. CDR3 protein: CASSSVGGNTEAFF.

The CDR3 is CSVGRASTDTQYF. The chain couples TRBV29-1 to TRBJ2-3. There are 13 residues in the CDR3. Germline values: CDR1 SQVTM, CDR2 ANQGSEA.

The chain joins TRBV12-3 or TRBV12-4 to TRBJ1-4; there is no DNA to check the TCRdb D call of TRBD1. The CDR3 extends over 17 amino acids. CDR3 in amino acids: CASSFLAGTNLDEKLFF.

V usage is TRBV5-5 and J usage is TRBJ1-2; TCRdb proposes TRBD1, but this gene call is untestable without DNA. The germline gives CDR1 SGHKS, CDR2 YYEKEE (reference sequence). CDR3 length: 18 amino acids. CDR3 sequence reads: CASSLNFKWGATNYGYTF.

The V and J genes are TRBV4-1 and TRBJ2-3; with no DNA, the TCRdb D assignment of TRBD1 cannot be verified. Germline CDR1 is MGHRA and CDR2 is YSYEKL. The CDR3 spans 15 residues. The CDR3 here is CASSQNGGRADTQYF.

The chain is built from TRBV5-5 and TRBJ2-2; the D gene TCRdb calls, TRBD1, cannot be checked with no DNA. The CDR3 contains 16 residues. Germline V lookup: CDR1 SGHKS, CDR2 YYEKEE (reference sequence). Here the CDR3 reads CASSPPGTGLTGELFF.

The V and J genes are TRBV27 and TRBJ1-1. The CDR3 has 14 amino acids. Germline-derived CDR1 and CDR2 are MNHEY and SMNVEV (reference sequence). The CDR3: CASSLLMGNTEAFF.

The chain employs TRBV5-6 and TRBJ1-4. The CDR3 length is 14 residues. The germline V gene has CDR1 SGHDT and CDR2 YYEEEE. CDR3 loop: CASSLGLTNEKLFF.

The rearrangement uses TRBV5-6 and TRBJ1-2. The CDR3 loop spans 14 amino acids. Looked up from germline, CDR1 is SGHDT and CDR2 is YYEEEE. CDR3 in amino acids: CASSLAAGTYGYTF.

V and J are TRBV18 and TRBJ2-3; the D call of TRBD1 rests on TCRdb alone, since no DNA is present to check it. The CDR3 is 15 amino acids. Germline CDR1 reads KGHSH; CDR2 reads LQKENI. CDR3 protein: CASSPEGQTADTQYF. The full variable domain, in which reference TRBV18 and TRBJ2-3 provide the parts outside the CDR3, is NAGVMQNPRHLVRRRGQEARLRCSPMKGHSHVYWYRQLPEEGLKFMVYLQKENIIDESGMPKERFSAEFPKEGPSILRIQQVVRGDSAAYFCASSPEGQTADTQYFGPGTRLTVL.

The chain employs TRBV4-3 and TRBJ1-1. The CDR3 contains 13 residues. Germline V CDR1 and CDR2: LGHNA, YSLEER. CDR3 amino acids: CASSQEEGWEAFF.

V gene TRBV6-4 combines with J gene TRBJ2-6. The CDR3 is made up of 14 amino acids. Germline CDR1 reads MRHNA; CDR2 reads SNTAGT. CDR3 in amino acids: CASSDNSGANVLTF.

The chain recombines TRBV29-1 with TRBJ2-7; TCRdb's assignment of TRBD2 cannot be checked, as there is no DNA. CDR3 length equals 13 residues. Germline CDR1 is SQVTM and CDR2 is ANQGSEA. CDR3 loop: CSGGSGSSYEQYF.

The rearrangement links TRBV7-2 to TRBJ1-1. CDR3 length: 16 amino acids. Germline V CDR1 and CDR2: SGHTA, FQGNSA. The CDR3 loop is CASSLVPSGGYTEAFF.

V is TRBV29-1 and J is TRBJ2-5; with no DNA, the TCRdb D assignment of TRBD1 cannot be verified. This CDR3 has 17 amino acids. Germline CDR1 is SQVTM and CDR2 is ANQGSEA. CDR3 loop: CSVEDKWVWGSSETQYF.

The chain employs TRBV29-1 and TRBJ2-7; there is no DNA to check the TCRdb D call of TRBD1. CDR3 length: 12 residues. Germline loops: CDR1 SQVTM, CDR2 ANQGSEA. This CDR3 is CSVEDRGSEQYF.

The genes are TRBV20-1 and TRBJ2-3; TCRdb outputs TRBD2, but without DNA this stays unchecked. CDR3 size: 12 residues. Germline V gene data show CDR1 as DFQATT and CDR2 as SNEGSKA (reference sequence). The CDR3 spells CSIWDFTDTQYF.

The rearrangement joins TRBV28 to TRBJ2-1; as DNA is missing, the TRBD2 call by TCRdb cannot be tested. Germline loops: CDR1 MDHEN, CDR2 SYDVKM. The CDR3 runs 14 residues. The CDR3 here is CASSPSGFGNEKFF.

V and J are TRBV28 and TRBJ2-1; the D call from TCRdb, TRBD2, cannot be confirmed without DNA. The CDR3 spans 17 residues. Germline loops: CDR1 MDHEN, CDR2 SYDVKM. CDR3 residues: CASSHSPLQRVRNEQFF. Full variable domain (missing parts from reference TRBV28 and TRBJ2-1): DVKVTQSSRYLVKRTGEKVFLECVQDMDHENMFWYRQDPGLGLRLIYFSYDVKMKEKGDIPEGYSVSREKKERFSLILESASTNQTSMYLCASSHSPLQRVRNEQFFGPGTRLTVL.